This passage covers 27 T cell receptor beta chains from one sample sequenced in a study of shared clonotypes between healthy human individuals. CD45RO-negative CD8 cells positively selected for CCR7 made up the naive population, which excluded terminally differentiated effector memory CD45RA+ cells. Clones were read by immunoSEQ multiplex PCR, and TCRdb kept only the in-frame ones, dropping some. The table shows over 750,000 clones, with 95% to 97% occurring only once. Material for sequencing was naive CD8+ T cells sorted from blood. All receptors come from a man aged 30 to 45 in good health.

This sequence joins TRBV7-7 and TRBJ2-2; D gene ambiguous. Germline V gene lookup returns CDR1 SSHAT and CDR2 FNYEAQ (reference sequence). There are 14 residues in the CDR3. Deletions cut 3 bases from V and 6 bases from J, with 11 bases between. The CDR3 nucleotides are TGTGCCAGCAGCTTGTCATTGGGGTCCGGGGAGCTGTTTTTT. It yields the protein CASSLSLGSGELFF.

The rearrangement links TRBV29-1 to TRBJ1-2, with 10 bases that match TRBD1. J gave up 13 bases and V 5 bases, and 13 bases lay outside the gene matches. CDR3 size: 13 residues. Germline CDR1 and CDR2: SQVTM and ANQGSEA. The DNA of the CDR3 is TGCAGCGTTCTCCCCGGGACAGGGGCCTTGTGCACCTTC. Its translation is CSVLPGTGALCTF.

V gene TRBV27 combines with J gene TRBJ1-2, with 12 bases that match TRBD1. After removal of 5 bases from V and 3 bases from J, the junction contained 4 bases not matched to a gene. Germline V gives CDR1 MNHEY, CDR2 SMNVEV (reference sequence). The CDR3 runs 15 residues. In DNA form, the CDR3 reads TGTGCCAGCAGTGAAGGGACAGGGGGCCACTATGGCTACACCTTC. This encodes CASSEGTGGHYGYTF.

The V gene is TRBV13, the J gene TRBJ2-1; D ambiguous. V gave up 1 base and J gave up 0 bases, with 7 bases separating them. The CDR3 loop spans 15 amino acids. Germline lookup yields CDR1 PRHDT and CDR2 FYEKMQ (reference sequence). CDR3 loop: CASSLDLSSYNEQFF. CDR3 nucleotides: TGTGCCAGCAGCTTAGATCTCAGCTCCTACAATGAGCAGTTCTTC.

The CDR3 sequence is CASSLVGVGKNIQYF. The CDR3 coding sequence is TGTGCCAGCAGCTTGGTAGGGGTTGGCAAAAACATTCAGTACTTC. V gene TRBV5-5 combines with J gene TRBJ2-4; D is possibly TRBD1 (5 bases). CDR3 length equals 15 residues. V lost 0 bases, J lost 3 bases, and 10 bases lay in between. The germline V gene encodes CDR1 SGHKS and CDR2 YYEKEE (reference sequence).

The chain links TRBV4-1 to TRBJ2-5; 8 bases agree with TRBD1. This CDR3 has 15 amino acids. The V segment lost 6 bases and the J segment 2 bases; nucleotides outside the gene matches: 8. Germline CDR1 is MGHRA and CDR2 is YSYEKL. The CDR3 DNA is TGCGCCAGCAGGATAGGACAGGGTCTACAAGAGACCCAGTACTTC. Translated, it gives CASRIGQGLQETQYF.

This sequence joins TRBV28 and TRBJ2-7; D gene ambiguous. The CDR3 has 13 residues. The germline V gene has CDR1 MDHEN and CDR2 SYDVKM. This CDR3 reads CVRGRHFGYEQYF. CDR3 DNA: TGTGTTCGTGGGCGTCACTTCGGCTACGAGCAGTACTTC.

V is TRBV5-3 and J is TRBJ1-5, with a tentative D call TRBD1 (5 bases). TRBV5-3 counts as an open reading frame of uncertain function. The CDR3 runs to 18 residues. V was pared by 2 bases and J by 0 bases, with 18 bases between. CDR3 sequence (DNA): TGTGCCAGAAGCTTCTTACGAGTTGGGGGTCCTAGCAATCAGCCCCAGCATTTT. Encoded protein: CARSFLRVGGPSNQPQHF.

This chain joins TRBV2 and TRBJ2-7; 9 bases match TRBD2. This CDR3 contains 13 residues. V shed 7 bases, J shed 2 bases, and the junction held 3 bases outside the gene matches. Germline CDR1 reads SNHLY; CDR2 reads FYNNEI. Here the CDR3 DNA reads TGTGCCAGCATTTCTAGCGGGACCTACGAGCAGTACTTC. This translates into CASISSGTYEQYF. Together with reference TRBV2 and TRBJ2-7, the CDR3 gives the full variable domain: EPEVTQTPSHQVTQMGQEVILRCVPISNHLYFYWYRQILGQKVEFLVSFYNNEISEKSEIFDDQFSVERPDGSNFTLKIRSTKLEDSAMYFCASISSGTYEQYFGPGTRLTVT.

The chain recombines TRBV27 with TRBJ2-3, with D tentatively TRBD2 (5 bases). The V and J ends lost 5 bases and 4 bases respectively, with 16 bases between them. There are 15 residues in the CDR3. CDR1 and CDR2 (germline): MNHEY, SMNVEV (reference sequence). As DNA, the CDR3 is TGTGCCAGCAGTATCGGGGTGTTAATGTCAGATACGCAGTATTTT. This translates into CASSIGVLMSDTQYF.

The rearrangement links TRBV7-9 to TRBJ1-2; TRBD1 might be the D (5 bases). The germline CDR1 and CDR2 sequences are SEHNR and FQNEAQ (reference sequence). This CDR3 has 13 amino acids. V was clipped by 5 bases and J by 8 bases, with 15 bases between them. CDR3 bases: TGTGCCAGCAGCCCGACGGTCGGGGACGGCTACACCTTC. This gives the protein CASSPTVGDGYTF.

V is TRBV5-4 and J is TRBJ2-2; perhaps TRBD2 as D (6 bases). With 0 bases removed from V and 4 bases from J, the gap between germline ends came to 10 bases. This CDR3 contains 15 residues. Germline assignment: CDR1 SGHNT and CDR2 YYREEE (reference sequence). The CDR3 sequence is CASSLGDLSTGELFF. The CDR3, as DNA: TGTGCCAGCAGCTTGGGGGACTTAAGCACCGGGGAGCTGTTTTTT.

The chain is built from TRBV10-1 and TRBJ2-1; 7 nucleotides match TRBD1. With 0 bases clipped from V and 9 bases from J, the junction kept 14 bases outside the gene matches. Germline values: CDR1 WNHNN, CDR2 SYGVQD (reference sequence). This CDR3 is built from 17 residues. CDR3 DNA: TGCGCCAGCAGTGAGTCGACTCAGGACAGGAATTTCGGTGAGCAGTTCTTC. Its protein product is CASSESTQDRNFGEQFF.

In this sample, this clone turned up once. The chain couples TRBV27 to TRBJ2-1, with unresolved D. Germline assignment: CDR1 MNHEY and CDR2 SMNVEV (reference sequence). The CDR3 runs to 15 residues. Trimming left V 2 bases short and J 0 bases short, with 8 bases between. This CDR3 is CASSLSVASYNEQFF. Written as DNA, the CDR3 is TGTGCCAGCAGTTTAAGCGTGGCCTCCTACAATGAGCAGTTCTTC.

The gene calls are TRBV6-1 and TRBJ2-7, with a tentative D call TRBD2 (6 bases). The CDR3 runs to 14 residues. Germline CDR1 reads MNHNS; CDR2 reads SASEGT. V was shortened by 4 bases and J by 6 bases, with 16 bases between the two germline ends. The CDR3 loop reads CASSGRVAWREQYF. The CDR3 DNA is TGTGCCAGCAGTGGGAGGGTCGCTTGGCGCGAGCAGTACTTC.

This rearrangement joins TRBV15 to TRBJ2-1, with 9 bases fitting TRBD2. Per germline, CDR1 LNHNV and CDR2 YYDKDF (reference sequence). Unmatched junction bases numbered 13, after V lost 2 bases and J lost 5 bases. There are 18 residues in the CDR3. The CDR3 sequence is CATSRTDEPGLAHNEQFF. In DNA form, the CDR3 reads TGTGCCACCAGCAGAACTGACGAACCGGGACTAGCCCACAATGAGCAGTTCTTC.

The chain's CDR3 is CASRSGQGTNEKLFF. The CDR3 DNA is TGTGCCAGCAGGTCTGGTCAGGGAACTAATGAAAAACTGTTTTTT. The chain links TRBV6-5 to TRBJ1-4, with D perhaps matching TRBD1 (5 bases). This CDR3 comprises 15 residues. Trimming left V 6 bases short and J 1 base short, with 12 bases between. CDR1 MNHEY and CDR2 SVGAGI come from the germline V gene.

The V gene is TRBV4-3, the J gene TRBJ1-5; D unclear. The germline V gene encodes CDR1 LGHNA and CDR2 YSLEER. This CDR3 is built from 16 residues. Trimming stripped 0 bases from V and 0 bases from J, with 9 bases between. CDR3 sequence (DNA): TGCGCCAGCAGCCAAGATTGGGCGGATAGCAATCAGCCCCAGCATTTT. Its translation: CASSQDWADSNQPQHF.

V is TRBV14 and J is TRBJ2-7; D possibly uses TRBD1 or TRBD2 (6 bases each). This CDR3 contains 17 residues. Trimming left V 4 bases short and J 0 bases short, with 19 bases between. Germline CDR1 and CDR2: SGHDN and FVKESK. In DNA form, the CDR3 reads TGTGCCAGCAGCCCAAGGAGGGGACACGACATCTCCTACGAGCAGTACTTC. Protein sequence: CASSPRRGHDISYEQYF. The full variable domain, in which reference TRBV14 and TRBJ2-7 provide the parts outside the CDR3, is EAGVTQFPSHSVIEKGQTVTLRCDPISGHDNLYWYRRVMGKEIKFLLHFVKESKQDESGMPNNRFLAERTGGTYSTLKVQPAELEDSGVYFCASSPRRGHDISYEQYFGPGTRLTVT.

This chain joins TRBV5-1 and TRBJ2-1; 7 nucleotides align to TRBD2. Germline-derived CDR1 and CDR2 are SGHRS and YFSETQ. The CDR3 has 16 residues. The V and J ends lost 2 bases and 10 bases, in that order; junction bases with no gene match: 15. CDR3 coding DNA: TGCGCCAGCAGCTTCCGGGACCTCTGGGAGACTAGCGAGCAGTTCTTC. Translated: CASSFRDLWETSEQFF.

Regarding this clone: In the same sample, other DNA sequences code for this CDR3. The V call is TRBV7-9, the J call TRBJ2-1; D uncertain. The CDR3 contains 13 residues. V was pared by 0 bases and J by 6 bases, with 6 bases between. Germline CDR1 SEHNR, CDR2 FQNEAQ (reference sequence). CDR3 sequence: CASSLARANEQFF. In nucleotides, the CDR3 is TGTGCCAGCAGCTTAGCCCGGGCCAATGAGCAGTTCTTC.

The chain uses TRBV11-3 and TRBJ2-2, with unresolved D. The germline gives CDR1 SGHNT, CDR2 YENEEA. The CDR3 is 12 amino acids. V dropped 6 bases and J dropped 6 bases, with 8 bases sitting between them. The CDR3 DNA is TGTGCCAGCAGTTACAGTCCCGGGGAGCTGTTTTTT. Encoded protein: CASSYSPGELFF. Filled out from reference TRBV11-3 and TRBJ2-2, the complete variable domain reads EAGVVQSPRYKIIEKKQPVAFWCNPISGHNTLYWYLQNLGQGPELLIRYENEEAVDDSQLPKDRFSAERLKGVDSTLKIQPAELGDSAVYLCASSYSPGELFFGEGSRLTVL.

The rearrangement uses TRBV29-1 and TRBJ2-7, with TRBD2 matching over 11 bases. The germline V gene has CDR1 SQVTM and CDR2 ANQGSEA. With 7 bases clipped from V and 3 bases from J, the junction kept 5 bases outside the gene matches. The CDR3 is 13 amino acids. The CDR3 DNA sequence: TGCAGCGCTCAACTAGCGGGAGTCTACGAGCAGTACTTC. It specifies CSAQLAGVYEQYF.

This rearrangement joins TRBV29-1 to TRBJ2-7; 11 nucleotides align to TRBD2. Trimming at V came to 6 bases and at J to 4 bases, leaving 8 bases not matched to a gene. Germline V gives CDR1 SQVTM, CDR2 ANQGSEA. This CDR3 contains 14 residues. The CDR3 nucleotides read TGCAGCGTCACCGGGACTAGCGGAGAATACGAGCAGTACTTC. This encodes CSVTGTSGEYEQYF.

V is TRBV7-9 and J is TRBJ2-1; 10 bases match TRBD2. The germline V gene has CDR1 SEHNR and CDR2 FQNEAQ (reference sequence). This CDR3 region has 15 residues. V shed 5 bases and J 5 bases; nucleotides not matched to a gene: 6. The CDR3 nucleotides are TGTGCCAGCAGCCTCCTAGCGGGAGAACACAATGAGCAGTTCTTC. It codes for CASSLLAGEHNEQFF.

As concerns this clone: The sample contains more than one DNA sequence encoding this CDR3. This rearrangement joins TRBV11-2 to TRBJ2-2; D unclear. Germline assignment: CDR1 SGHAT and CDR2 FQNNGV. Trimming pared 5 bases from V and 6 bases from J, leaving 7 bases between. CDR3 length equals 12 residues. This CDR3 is CASSPTAGELFF. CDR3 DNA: TGTGCCAGCAGCCCAACGGCCGGGGAGCTGTTTTTT.

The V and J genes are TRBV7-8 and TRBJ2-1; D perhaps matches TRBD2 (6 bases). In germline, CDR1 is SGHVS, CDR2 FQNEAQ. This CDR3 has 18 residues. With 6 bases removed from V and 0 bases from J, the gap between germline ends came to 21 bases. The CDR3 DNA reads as TGTGCCAGCAGAAGAAAGGCTAGCGCACAAAGCTCCTACAATGAGCAGTTCTTC. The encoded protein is CASRRKASAQSSYNEQFF.